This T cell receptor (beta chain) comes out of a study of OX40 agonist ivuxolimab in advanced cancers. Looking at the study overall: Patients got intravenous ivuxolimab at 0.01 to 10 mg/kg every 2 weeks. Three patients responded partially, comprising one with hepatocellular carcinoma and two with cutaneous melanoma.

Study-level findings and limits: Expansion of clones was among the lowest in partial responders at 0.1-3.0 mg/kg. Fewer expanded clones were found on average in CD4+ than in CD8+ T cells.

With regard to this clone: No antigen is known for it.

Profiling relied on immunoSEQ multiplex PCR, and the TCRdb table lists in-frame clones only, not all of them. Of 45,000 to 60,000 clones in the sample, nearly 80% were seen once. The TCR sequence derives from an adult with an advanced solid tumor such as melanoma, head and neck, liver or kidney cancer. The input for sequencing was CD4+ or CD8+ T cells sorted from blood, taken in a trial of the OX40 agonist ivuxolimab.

This CDR3 reads CASSFAFRQGANTEAFF. CDR3 sequence (DNA): TGTGCCAGCAGCTTCGCTTTTCGACAGGGCGCGAACACTGAAGCTTTCTTT. This rearrangement joins TRBV11-2 to TRBJ1-1, with 7 bases lining up with TRBD1. Germline trimming cut 3 bases from V and 1 base from J; bases unmatched to any gene: 11. The CDR3 totals 17 residues. Germline V gene lookup returns CDR1 SGHAT and CDR2 FQNNGV.